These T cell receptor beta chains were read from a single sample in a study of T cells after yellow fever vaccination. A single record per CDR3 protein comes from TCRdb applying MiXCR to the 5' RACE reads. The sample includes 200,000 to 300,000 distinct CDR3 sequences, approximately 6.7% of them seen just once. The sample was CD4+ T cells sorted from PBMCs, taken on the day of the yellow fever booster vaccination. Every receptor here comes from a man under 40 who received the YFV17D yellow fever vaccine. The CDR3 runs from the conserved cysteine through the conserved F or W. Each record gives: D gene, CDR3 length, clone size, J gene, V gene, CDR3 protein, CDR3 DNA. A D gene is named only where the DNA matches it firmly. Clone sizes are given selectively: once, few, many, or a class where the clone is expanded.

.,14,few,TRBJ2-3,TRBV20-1,CSAPVTRRSDTQYF,TGCAGTGCCCCCGTGACGCGCCGGTCAGATACGCAGTATTTT
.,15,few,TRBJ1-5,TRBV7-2,CASSLDRALNQPQHF,TGTGCCAGCAGCTTAGACAGAGCTCTCAATCAGCCCCAGCATTTT
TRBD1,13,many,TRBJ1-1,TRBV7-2,CASSTRQGAEAFF,TGTGCCAGCAGCACCCGACAGGGCGCTGAAGCTTTCTTT
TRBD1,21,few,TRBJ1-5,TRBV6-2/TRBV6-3,CASSPGPPGQGKTRSNQPQHF,TGTGCCAGCAGTCCCGGGCCCCCGGGACAGGGGAAGACTCGGAGCAATCAGCCCCAGCATTTT
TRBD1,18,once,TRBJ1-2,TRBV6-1,CASTPTEGQATTNYGYTF,TGTGCCAGCACTCCCACCGAGGGACAGGCAACCACGAACTATGGCTACACCTTC
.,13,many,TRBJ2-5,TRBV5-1,CASSLSGEETQYF,TGCGCCAGCAGCTTGTCAGGGGAAGAGACCCAGTACTTC
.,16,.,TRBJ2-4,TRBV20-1,CSARDGGRKAKNIQYF,TGCAGTGCTAGAGATGGAGGCAGAAAAGCCAAAAACATTCAGTACTTC
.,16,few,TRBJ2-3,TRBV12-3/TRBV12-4,CASTQGTRGSTDTQYF,TGTGCCAGCACCCAGGGGACTCGAGGGAGCACAGATACGCAGTATTTT
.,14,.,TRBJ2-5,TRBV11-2,CASSLDRFSGTQYF,TGTGCCAGCAGCTTAGATCGTTTTAGCGGGACCCAGTACTTC
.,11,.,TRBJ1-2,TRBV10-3,CAISDGYGYTF,TGTGCCATCAGTGATGGCTATGGCTACACCTTC
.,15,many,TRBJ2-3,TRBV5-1,CASSLIGGSRDTQYF,TGCGCCAGCAGCTTGATTGGGGGCTCGAGGGATACGCAGTATTTT
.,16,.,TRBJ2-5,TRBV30,CAWSRGIGGYQETQYF,TGTGCCTGGAGCAGGGGAATAGGCGGATACCAAGAGACCCAGTACTTC
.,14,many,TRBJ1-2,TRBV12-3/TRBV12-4,CASSFLRGVYGYTF,TGTGCCAGCAGTTTCCTACGAGGGGTCTATGGCTACACCTTC
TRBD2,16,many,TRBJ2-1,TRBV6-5,CASTLYSGKADNEQFF,TGTGCCAGCACCCTGTACAGCGGGAAGGCCGACAATGAGCAGTTCTTC
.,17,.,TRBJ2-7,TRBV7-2,CASSLGPRGGKFGEQYF,TGTGCCAGCAGCTTAGGGCCCAGGGGCGGGAAATTCGGCGAGCAGTACTTC
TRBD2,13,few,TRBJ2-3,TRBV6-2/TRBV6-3,CASSYVAGATQYF,TGTGCCAGCAGTTACGTGGCGGGAGCTACGCAGTATTTT
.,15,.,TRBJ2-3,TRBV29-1,CSGAVSVSSTDTQYF,TGCAGCGGGGCCGTATCGGTATCTAGCACAGATACGCAGTATTTT
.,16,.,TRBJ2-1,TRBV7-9,CASSFRGSGSGNEQFF,TGTGCCAGCAGCTTTCGGGGTTCGGGATCGGGCAATGAGCAGTTCTTC
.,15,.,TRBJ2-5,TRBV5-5,CASKWGGRIQETQYF,TGTGCCAGCAAATGGGGCGGAAGAATACAAGAGACCCAGTACTTC
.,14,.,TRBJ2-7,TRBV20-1,CSASATGRSYEQYF,TGCAGTGCTAGTGCAACAGGGAGGTCCTACGAGCAGTACTTC
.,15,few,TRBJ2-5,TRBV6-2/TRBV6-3,CASSYQGHKQETQYF,TGTGCCAGCAGTTACCAAGGGCACAAGCAAGAGACCCAGTACTTC
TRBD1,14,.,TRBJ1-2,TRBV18,CASSHGQGPGGYTF,TGTGCCAGCTCACACGGACAGGGTCCTGGTGGCTACACCTTC
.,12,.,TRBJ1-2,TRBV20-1,CSATIGTYGYTF,TGCAGTGCAACGATTGGGACCTATGGCTACACCTTC